The rows below give T cell receptor beta chains drawn from one sample of a study of cytomegalovirus exposure and HLA in healthy donors. Assay: immunoSEQ multiplex PCR; the TCRdb copy retains only in-frame clones and omits some. The sample contains 150,000 to 200,000 clones, under 70% of which appear only once. The sample taken for sequencing was PBMCs. These receptors were taken from a woman in her 40s in good health and CMV-seropositive. Both conserved end residues are part of each CDR3. The D gene is left open where the match is weak. Expanded clones are given a class, and other clones once, few, many or no size at all.

j_call	v_call	d_call	clone_size	cdr3_aa	cdr3_nt
TRBJ2-3	TRBV7-6	NA	NA	CASSFEGGWTDTQYF	TGTGCCAGCAGCTTTGAGGGGGGGTGGACAGATACGCAGTATTTT
TRBJ2-3	TRBV28	NA	few	CASSSKGLTDTQYF	TGTGCCAGCAGTTCAAAGGGACTGACAGATACGCAGTATTTT
TRBJ2-3	TRBV28	NA	NA	CASTLGGQGGTDTQYF	TGTGCCAGCACCTTAGGAGGGCAGGGGGGCACAGATACGCAGTATTTT
TRBJ1-5	TRBV6-6	NA	NA	CASSLDSIGGQPQHF	TGTGCCAGCAGTCTGGACTCTATCGGCGGCCAGCCCCAGCATTTT
TRBJ2-5	TRBV7-2	TRBD2	NA	CASSLSGGRGETQYF	TGTGCCAGCAGCTTGTCGGGGGGGCGCGGGGAGACCCAGTACTTC
TRBJ2-2	TRBV25-1	NA	NA	CASSERSRSGELFF	TGTGCCAGCAGTGAAAGGAGTCGGAGCGGGGAGCTGTTTTTT
TRBJ2-7	TRBV29-1	TRBD2	few	CSVEALLSGGTPSGQYF	TGCAGCGTTGAAGCATTATTGAGCGGGGGGACCCCTTCCGGGCAGTACTTC
TRBJ2-3	TRBV4-3	TRBD1	once	CASSQGDRSTDTQYF	TGCGCCAGCAGCCAAGGGGACAGAAGCACAGATACGCAGTATTTT
TRBJ2-5	TRBV21-1	NA	NA	CASSKDYFAANPQETQYF	TGTGCCAGCAGCAAAGATTATTTCGCGGCAAATCCCCAAGAGACCCAGTACTTC
TRBJ2-3	TRBV28	TRBD1	NA	CASRRWTGVTDTQYF	TGTGCCAGCAGACGATGGACAGGGGTCACAGATACGCAGTATTTT
TRBJ2-7	TRBV23-1	TRBD2	NA	CASSQLQREPTYEQYF	TGCGCCAGCAGTCAATTACAGCGGGAGCCCACCTACGAGCAGTACTTC
TRBJ2-1	TRBV4-1	TRBD2	NA	CASSQILAGGAYNEQFF	TGCGCCAGCAGCCAAATTTTAGCGGGAGGCGCCTACAATGAGCAGTTCTTC
TRBJ2-1	TRBV2	NA	NA	CASSERVLRNEQFF	TGTGCCAGCAGTGAGCGGGTCTTAAGGAATGAGCAGTTCTTC
TRBJ1-1	TRBV18	NA	once	CASSPLDSAANTEAFF	TGTGCCAGCTCACCCCTGGACAGTGCAGCGAACACTGAAGCTTTCTTT
TRBJ1-2	TRBV6-5	NA	NA	CASSYSGGARGYTF	TGTGCCAGCAGTTACTCAGGGGGGGCTCGTGGCTACACCTTC
TRBJ2-5	TRBV28	TRBD1	NA	CASTDVTGGPLETQYF	TGTGCCAGCACCGACGTGACAGGGGGCCCTTTGGAGACCCAGTACTTC
TRBJ2-7	TRBV7-2	TRBD2	NA	CASSKPGLGSYEQYF	TGTGCCAGCAGCAAACCGGGACTAGGGAGCTACGAGCAGTACTTC
TRBJ2-2	TRBV19	NA	NA	CASSIGQGGELFF	TGTGCCAGTAGTATAGGTCAGGGGGGGGAGCTGTTTTTT
TRBJ2-1	TRBV7-9	TRBD1	NA	CASSPEPGQGYNEQFF	TGTGCCAGCAGCCCGGAACCGGGACAGGGCTACAATGAGCAGTTCTTC
TRBJ1-2	TRBV2	NA	once	CASSTQGTNYGYTF	TGTGCCAGCAGTACCCAGGGGACTAACTATGGCTACACCTTC
TRBJ2-1	TRBV27	TRBD2	once	CASKPYSGGVWEQFF	TGTGCCAGCAAGCCCTACAGCGGGGGGGTCTGGGAGCAGTTCTTC
TRBJ2-7	TRBV19	TRBD1	few	CASSPRQGGDSYEQYF	TGTGCCAGTAGTCCTCGACAGGGGGGGGATTCCTACGAGCAGTACTTC
TRBJ2-5	TRBV4-3	NA	few	CASSQDWGPRETQYF	TGCGCCAGCAGCCAAGACTGGGGGCCCCGAGAGACCCAGTACTTC
TRBJ1-3	TRBV11-2	NA	NA	CASSQNTIYF	TGTGCCAGCAGCCAAAACACCATATATTTT
TRBJ2-3	TRBV4-2	TRBD2	NA	CASSQVGTSGDTDTQYF	TGTGCCAGCAGCCAAGTCGGGACTAGCGGCGACACAGATACGCAGTATTTT
TRBJ2-1	TRBV7-2	NA	NA	CASSLRRLGGEQFF	TGTGCCAGCAGCTTACGTCGCCTAGGAGGTGAGCAGTTCTTC
TRBJ1-2	TRBV6-1	TRBD1	NA	CASTPPTGGYGYTF	TGTGCCAGCACCCCCCCGACAGGGGGCTATGGCTACACCTTC
TRBJ2-1	TRBV5-1	TRBD2	few	CASSLEGLAGGPVYEQFF	TGCGCCAGCAGCTTGGAGGGACTAGCGGGAGGGCCCGTCTATGAGCAGTTCTTC
TRBJ2-1	TRBV5-1	TRBD2	few	CASSLGLAVSYNEQFF	TGCGCCAGCAGCTTGGGACTAGCGGTGTCCTACAATGAGCAGTTCTTC
TRBJ1-4	TRBV5-8	TRBD1	few	CASSLRDREKLFF	TGTGCCAGCAGCTTGAGGGACAGGGAAAAACTGTTTTTT
TRBJ2-7	TRBV28	TRBD2	NA	CASRVIAGSGEQYF	TGTGCCAGCAGGGTTATAGCGGGATCGGGCGAGCAGTACTTC
TRBJ2-5	TRBV29-1	TRBD2	NA	CSGETAGETQYF	TGCAGCGGCGAGACAGCGGGGGAGACCCAGTACTTC
TRBJ2-5	TRBV9	TRBD2	NA	CASSPNRLAGPIQETQYF	TGTGCCAGCAGCCCAAACCGACTAGCGGGCCCCATCCAAGAGACCCAGTACTTC
TRBJ2-3	TRBV19	TRBD2	NA	CASSTSGGTDTQYF	TGTGCCAGTAGTACAAGCGGGGGGACAGATACGCAGTATTTT
TRBJ2-7	TRBV7-9	NA	few	CSSSSRDTAQYF	TGTTCCAGCAGCTCCCGGGACACCGCGCAGTACTTC
TRBJ1-3	TRBV7-8	TRBD1	NA	CASSFSSTGDSGNTIYF	TGTGCCAGCAGCTTCTCGTCGACAGGGGACTCTGGAAACACCATATATTTT
TRBJ1-2	TRBV28	NA	NA	CASSSRDLVGYTF	TGTGCCAGCTCCAGCAGGGATCTCGTTGGCTACACCTTC
TRBJ2-2	TRBV25-1	TRBD2	NA	CASQTSGRAVGKLFF	TGTGCCAGCCAAACTAGCGGGAGGGCCGTCGGGAAGCTGTTTTTT
TRBJ1-4	TRBV7-9	TRBD1	few	CSSSQQGPGEKLFF	TGTTCCAGCAGCCAACAGGGGCCTGGTGAAAAACTGTTTTTT
TRBJ2-3	TRBV18	NA	NA	CASSPTQGTDTQYF	TGTGCCAGCTCGCCCACACAGGGCACAGATACGCAGTATTTT
TRBJ2-5	TRBV6-1	TRBD2	NA	CASSEALSGGAETQYF	TGTGCCAGCAGTGAAGCGCTTAGCGGGGGGGCGGAGACCCAGTACTTC
TRBJ2-7	TRBV6-1	NA	once	CASSIRGELSYEQYF	TGTGCCAGCAGTATCCGAGGCGAACTCTCCTACGAGCAGTACTTC
TRBJ1-2	TRBV2	NA	NA	CASSEEREHGYTF	TGTGCCAGCAGTGAAGAGAGGGAACACGGCTACACCTTC
TRBJ2-7	TRBV27	TRBD1	NA	CASSPGTGFVRQYF	TGTGCCAGCAGTCCCGGGACAGGGTTCGTAAGGCAGTACTTC
TRBJ2-5	TRBV2	NA	NA	CASSVTGWGETQYF	TGTGCCAGCAGTGTAACGGGATGGGGAGAGACCCAGTACTTC
TRBJ2-3	TRBV14	TRBD2	few	CASSQPLAGDADTQYF	TGTGCCAGCAGCCAACCACTAGCGGGAGATGCAGATACGCAGTATTTT
TRBJ1-2	TRBV28	TRBD1	NA	CASRGGQGADYGYTF	TGTGCCAGCAGGGGGGGACAGGGGGCGGACTATGGCTACACCTTC
TRBJ2-2	TRBV7-9	TRBD1	NA	CASIPPTGGTGELFF	TGTGCCAGCATCCCCCCGACAGGGGGGACCGGGGAGCTGTTTTTT
TRBJ2-1	TRBV14	TRBD2	NA	CASSQPLGLAGSSYNEQFF	TGTGCCAGCAGCCAGCCTCTGGGACTAGCCGGCAGCTCCTACAATGAGCAGTTCTTC
TRBJ1-2	TRBV19	TRBD1	NA	CASSIDPGQVYGYTF	TGTGCCAGTAGTATAGATCCGGGACAGGTCTATGGCTACACCTTC
TRBJ2-3	TRBV28	NA	few	CASSPPYTDTQYF	TGTGCCAGCAGTCCCCCGTACACAGATACGCAGTATTTT
TRBJ2-1	TRBV6-6	TRBD2	NA	CASSIAGDSYNEQFF	TGTGCCAGCAGTATAGCGGGGGACTCCTACAATGAGCAGTTCTTC
TRBJ1-2	TRBV19	NA	NA	CASSPRAPTASTF	TGTGCCAGTAGCCCCCGGGCACCGACAGCGAGCACCTTC
TRBJ2-7	TRBV5-1	TRBD2	NA	CASSFTPGTSSYEQYF	TGCGCCAGCAGCTTTACCCCGGGGACTAGCTCCTACGAGCAGTACTTC
TRBJ2-3	TRBV7-9	TRBD2	NA	CASSLVLAGRVDTQYF	TGTGCCAGCAGCTTAGTACTAGCGGGAAGGGTGGATACGCAGTATTTT
TRBJ1-1	TRBV4-2	TRBD1	NA	CASSQEGTGGRLTEAFF	TGTGCCAGCAGCCAAGAGGGGACAGGGGGCAGGCTCACTGAAGCTTTCTTT
TRBJ2-7	TRBV7-2	NA	NA	CASSSGEEQYF	TGTGCCAGCAGTTCAGGGGAAGAGCAGTACTTC
TRBJ1-1	TRBV5-8	NA	NA	CASGRDNMNTEAFF	TGTGCCAGCGGAAGAGACAACATGAACACTGAAGCTTTCTTT
TRBJ2-3	TRBV28	NA	NA	CASSTLQGTDTQYF	TGTGCCAGCAGTACCTTACAGGGCACAGATACGCAGTATTTT
TRBJ2-2	TRBV5-4	NA	NA	CASSLDLRATSTGELFF	TGTGCCAGCAGCTTGGATTTGCGGGCCACGAGCACCGGGGAGCTGTTTTTT